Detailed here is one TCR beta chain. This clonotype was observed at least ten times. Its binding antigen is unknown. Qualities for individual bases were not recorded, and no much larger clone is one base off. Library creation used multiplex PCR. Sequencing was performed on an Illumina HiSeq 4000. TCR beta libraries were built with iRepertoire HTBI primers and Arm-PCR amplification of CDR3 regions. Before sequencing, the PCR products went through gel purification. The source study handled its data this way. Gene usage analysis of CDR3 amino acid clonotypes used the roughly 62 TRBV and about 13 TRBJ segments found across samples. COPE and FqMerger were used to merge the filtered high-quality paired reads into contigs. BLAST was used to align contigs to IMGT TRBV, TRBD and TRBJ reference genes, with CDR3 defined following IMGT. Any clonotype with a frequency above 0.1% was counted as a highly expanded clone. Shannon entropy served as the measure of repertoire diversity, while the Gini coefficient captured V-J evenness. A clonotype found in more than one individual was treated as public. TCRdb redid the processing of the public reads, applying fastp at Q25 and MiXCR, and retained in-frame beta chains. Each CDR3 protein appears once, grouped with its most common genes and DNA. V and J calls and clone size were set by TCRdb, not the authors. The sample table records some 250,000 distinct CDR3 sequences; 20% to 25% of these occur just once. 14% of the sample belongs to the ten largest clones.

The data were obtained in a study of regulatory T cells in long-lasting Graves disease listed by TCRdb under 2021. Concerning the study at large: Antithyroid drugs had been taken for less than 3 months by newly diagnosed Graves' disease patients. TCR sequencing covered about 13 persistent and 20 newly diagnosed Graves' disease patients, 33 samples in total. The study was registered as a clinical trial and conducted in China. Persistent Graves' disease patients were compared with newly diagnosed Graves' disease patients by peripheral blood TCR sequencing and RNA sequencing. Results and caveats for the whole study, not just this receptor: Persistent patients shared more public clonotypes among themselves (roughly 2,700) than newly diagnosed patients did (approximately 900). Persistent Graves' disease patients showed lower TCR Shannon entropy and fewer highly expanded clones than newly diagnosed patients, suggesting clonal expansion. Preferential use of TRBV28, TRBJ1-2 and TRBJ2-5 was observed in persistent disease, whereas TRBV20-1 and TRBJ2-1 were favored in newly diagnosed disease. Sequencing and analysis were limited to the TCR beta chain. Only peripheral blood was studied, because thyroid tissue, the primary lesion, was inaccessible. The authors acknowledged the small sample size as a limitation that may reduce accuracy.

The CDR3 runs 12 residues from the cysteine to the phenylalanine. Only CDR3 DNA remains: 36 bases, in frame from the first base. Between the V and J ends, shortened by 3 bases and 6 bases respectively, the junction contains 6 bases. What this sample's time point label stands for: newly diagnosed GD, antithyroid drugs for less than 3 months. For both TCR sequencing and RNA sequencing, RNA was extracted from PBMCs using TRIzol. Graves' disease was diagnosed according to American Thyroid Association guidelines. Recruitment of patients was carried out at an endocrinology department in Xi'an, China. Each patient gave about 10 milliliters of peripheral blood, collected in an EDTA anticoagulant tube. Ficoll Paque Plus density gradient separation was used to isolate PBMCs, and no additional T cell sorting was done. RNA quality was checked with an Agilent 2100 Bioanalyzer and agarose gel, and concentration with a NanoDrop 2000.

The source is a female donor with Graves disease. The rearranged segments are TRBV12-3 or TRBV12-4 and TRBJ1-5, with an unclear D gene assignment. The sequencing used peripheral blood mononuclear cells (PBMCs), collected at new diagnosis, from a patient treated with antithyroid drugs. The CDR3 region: CASSFPLQPQHF. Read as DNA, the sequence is TGTGCCAGCAGTTTCCCCCTTCAGCCCCAGCATTTT.